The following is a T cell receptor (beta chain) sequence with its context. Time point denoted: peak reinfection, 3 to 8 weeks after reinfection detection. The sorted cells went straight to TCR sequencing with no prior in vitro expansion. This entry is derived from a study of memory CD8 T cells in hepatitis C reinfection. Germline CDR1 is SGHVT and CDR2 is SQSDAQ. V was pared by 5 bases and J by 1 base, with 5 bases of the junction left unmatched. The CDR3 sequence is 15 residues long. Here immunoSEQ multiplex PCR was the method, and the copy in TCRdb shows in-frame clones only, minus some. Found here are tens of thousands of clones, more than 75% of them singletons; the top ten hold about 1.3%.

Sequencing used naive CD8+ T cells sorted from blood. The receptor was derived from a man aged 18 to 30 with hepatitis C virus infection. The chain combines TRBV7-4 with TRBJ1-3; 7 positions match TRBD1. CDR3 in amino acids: CASSEDRTSGNTIYF. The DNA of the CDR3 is TGTGCCAGCAGCGAGGACAGGACGTCTGGAAACACCATATATTTT.